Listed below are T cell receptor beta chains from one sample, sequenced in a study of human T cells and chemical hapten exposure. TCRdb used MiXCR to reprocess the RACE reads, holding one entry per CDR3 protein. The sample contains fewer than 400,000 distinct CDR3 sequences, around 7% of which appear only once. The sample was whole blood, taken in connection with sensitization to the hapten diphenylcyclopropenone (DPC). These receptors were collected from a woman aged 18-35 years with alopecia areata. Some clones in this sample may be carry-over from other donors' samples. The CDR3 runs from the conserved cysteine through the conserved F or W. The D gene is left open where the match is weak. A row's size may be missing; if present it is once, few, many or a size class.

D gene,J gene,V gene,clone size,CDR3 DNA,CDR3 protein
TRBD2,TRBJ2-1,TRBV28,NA,TGTGCCAGCAGTGGAGCGGGGGGACTTATCTACAATGAGCAGTTCTTC,CASSGAGGLIYNEQFF
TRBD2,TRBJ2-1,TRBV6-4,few,TGTGCCAGCAGTGACTCGGCGGGGGAATACAATGAGCAGTTCTTC,CASSDSAGEYNEQFF
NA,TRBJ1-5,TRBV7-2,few,TGTGCCAGCAGCTTAAATTTCAATCAGCCCCAGCATTTT,CASSLNFNQPQHF
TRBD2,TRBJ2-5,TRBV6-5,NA,TGTGCCAGCAGTTCTGATGGGCTAGCGGGGGACCCGTACCAAGAGACCCAGTACTTC,CASSSDGLAGDPYQETQYF
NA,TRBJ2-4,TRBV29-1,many,TGCAGCGTTGAGTTAACAGCCAAAAACATTCAGTACTTC,CSVELTAKNIQYF
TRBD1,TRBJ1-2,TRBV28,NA,TGTGCCAGCAGTTTACCGATCCCGGACAGGGCTAACTATGGCTACACCTTC,CASSLPIPDRANYGYTF
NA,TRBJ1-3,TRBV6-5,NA,TGTGCCAGCAGTTGGGCAGGACTGGGCTCTGGAAACACCATATATTTT,CASSWAGLGSGNTIYF
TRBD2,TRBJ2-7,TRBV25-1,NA,TGTGCCAGCACGTTAGCGGGGGTTGGGGAGCAGTACTTC,CASTLAGVGEQYF
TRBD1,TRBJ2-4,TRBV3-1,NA,TGTGCCAGCAGCCGGGACAGAAACATTCAGTACTTC,CASSRDRNIQYF
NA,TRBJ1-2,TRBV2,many,TGTGCCAGCAGTGACTCGGCCCCCGTGGATGGCTACACCTTC,CASSDSAPVDGYTF
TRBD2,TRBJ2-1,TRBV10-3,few,TGTGCCATCATGCAGCGGGGGGGCGATGAGCAGTTCTTC,CAIMQRGGDEQFF
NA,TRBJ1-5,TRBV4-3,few,TGCGCCAGCAGCCAAGATCAAAGTCAGCCCCAGCATTTT,CASSQDQSQPQHF
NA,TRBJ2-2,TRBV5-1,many,TGCGCCAGCAGCTTGGCTCAGGCTCACAACACCGGGGAGCTGTTTTTT,CASSLAQAHNTGELFF
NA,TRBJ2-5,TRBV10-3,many,TGTGCCATCAGTGAGGGGCCAGACTCGTCGGCGGCCCAGTACTTC,CAISEGPDSSAAQYF
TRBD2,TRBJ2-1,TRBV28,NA,TGTGCCAGCAGCCCACCTAGCGGGGGGGCCGTCGATGAGCAGTTCTTC,CASSPPSGGAVDEQFF
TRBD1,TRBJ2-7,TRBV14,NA,TGTGCCAGCAGCCAGAGTAACAGGGGGCGCATCTACGAGCAGTACTTC,CASSQSNRGRIYEQYF
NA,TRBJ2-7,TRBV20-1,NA,TGCAGTGCTATACCCGTCTACGAGCAGTACTTC,CSAIPVYEQYF
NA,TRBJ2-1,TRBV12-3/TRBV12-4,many,TGTGCCAGCAGTTTCCTCGTCGAGAACAATGAGCAGTTCTTC,CASSFLVENNEQFF
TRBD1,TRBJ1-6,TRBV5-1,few,TGCGCCAGCAGCTGGCAGACAGGGTCAGGAGCTTCACCCCTCCACTTT,CASSWQTGSGASPLHF
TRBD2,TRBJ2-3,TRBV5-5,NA,TGTGCCAGCAGCCCCCTTGGTACTAGCGGGCCCCGCGATACGCAGTATTTT,CASSPLGTSGPRDTQYF
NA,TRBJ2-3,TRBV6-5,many,TGTGCCAGCAGTTACTCCGGAGGGGTGAGGGGGGGCTACACAGATACGCAGTATTTT,CASSYSGGVRGGYTDTQYF
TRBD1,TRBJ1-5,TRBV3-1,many,TGTGCCAGCAGCCAACGCCCAGGGGGTTTCAATCAGCCCCAGCATTTT,CASSQRPGGFNQPQHF
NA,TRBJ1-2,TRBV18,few,TGTGCCAGCTCCCCAGACTCCGCCGACTATGGCTACACCTTC,CASSPDSADYGYTF
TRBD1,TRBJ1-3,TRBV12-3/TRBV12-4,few,TGTGCCAGCAGCCAGGGGGTTGCTGGAAACACCATATATTTT,CASSQGVAGNTIYF
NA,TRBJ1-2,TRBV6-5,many,TGTGCCAGCAGTTACTCGGAGGGCAACTATGGCTACACCTTC,CASSYSEGNYGYTF
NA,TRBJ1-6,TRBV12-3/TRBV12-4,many,TGTGCCAGCAGTTTAGCAAATTCACCCCTCCACTTT,CASSLANSPLHF
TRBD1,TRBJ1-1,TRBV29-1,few,TGCAGCGTCCAGGGGGCGCGTGACACTGAAGCTTTCTTT,CSVQGARDTEAFF
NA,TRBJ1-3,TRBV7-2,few,TGTGCCAGCAGCTCAAATCGAAACACCATATATTTT,CASSSNRNTIYF
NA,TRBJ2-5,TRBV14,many,TGTGCCAGCAGCCAAGCTCTCGGGGGAATGGAGACCCAGTACTTC,CASSQALGGMETQYF
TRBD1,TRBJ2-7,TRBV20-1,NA,TGCAGTGCTAGGGATCCTGGACAGGGGCCTTCCCTCTACGAGCAGTACTTC,CSARDPGQGPSLYEQYF
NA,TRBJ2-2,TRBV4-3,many,TGCGCCAGCAGCCGACCCTCAGGGTCCAACACCGGGGAGCTGTTTTTT,CASSRPSGSNTGELFF
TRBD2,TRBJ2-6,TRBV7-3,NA,TGTGCCAGCAGCTTAGGGGGGGACGTAGGCGTCCTGACTTTC,CASSLGGDVGVLTF
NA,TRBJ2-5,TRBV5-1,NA,TGCGCCAGCAGCTTGGATTCGACTAGTATGGAGACCCAGTACTTC,CASSLDSTSMETQYF
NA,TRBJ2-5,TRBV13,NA,TGTGCCAGCAGCTTAGACAGGGCCGCAGAGACCCAGTACTTC,CASSLDRAAETQYF
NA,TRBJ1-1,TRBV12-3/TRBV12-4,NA,TGTGCCAGCAGTTCAACAGTGAGAGCCGGCACTGAAGCTTTCTTT,CASSSTVRAGTEAFF
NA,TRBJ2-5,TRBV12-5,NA,TGTGCTAGTGGGCCCGAGCTGCAGACCCAGTACTTC,CASGPELQTQYF
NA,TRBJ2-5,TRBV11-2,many,TGTGCCAGCAGCCCTATTACAGGGTTGAAGACCCAGTACTTC,CASSPITGLKTQYF
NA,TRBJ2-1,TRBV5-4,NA,TGTGCCAGCAGCCGCGATCACGGCGGGGTTAGCAATGAGCAGTTCTTC,CASSRDHGGVSNEQFF